This record concerns one T cell receptor (beta chain) sequence. What it recognizes is unknown. Baseline, cycle 4 day 1, and cycle 7 day 1 were the blood sampling points. Generated by immunoSEQ multiplex PCR, the TCRdb table keeps only in-frame clones and is missing some. The data hold 60,000 or so clones, with around 93% observed a single time. The sample belongs to a study of OX40 agonist ivuxolimab in advanced cancers. Study-wide background: Hepatocellular carcinoma, melanoma, renal cell or head and neck cancer occurred in dose-escalation patients. Checkpoint inhibitors had been given previously to roughly 36% of patients.

The CDR3 spans 14 residues. Trimming removed 4 bases from V and 1 base from J; junction bases left unmatched: 2. CDR1 MNHNS and CDR2 SASEGT come from the germline V gene. Overall study results and limits: Nonresponders, in some cases, also had low normalized T-cell clonal expansion.

The receptor was derived from an adult with an advanced solid tumor such as melanoma, head and neck, liver or kidney cancer. Material: CD4+ or CD8+ T cells sorted from blood, obtained in a trial of the OX40 agonist ivuxolimab. V and J are TRBV6-1 and TRBJ2-5, with 8 nucleotides matching TRBD1. Here the CDR3 DNA reads TGTGCCAGCAGTGCTACAGGGGGCCAAGAGACCCAGTACTTC. Encoded protein: CASSATGGQETQYF.